A single sample is the source of the 3 T cell receptor beta chains below, sequenced in a study of blood T cell repertoires in COVID-19 (dated by TCRdb to the early 2020s). Libraries came from the immunoSEQ multiplex PCR assay. In TCRdb, the immuneACCESS table is reduced to in-frame sequences with V and J assigned. These tables do not hold every clone; where another copy was compared, an unresolved V gene accounts for under half, and the others remain unexplained. Within this sample are about 200,000 clones, with about nine tenths of them counted one time only. Around 5.7% of the sample comes from the top ten. The sequencing input was peripheral blood. The source is an older man with acute or convalescent COVID-19.

This chain connects TRBV15 to TRBJ1-1; a possible D gene is TRBD1 (5 bases). Looked up from germline, CDR1 is LNHNV and CDR2 is YYDKDF (reference sequence). This CDR3 is 14 amino acids long. Trimming cost V 2 bases and J 3 bases, with 10 bases left between them. The CDR3 region is CATSRQGWDTEAFF. The CDR3 coding sequence is TGTGCCACCAGCAGACAGGGTTGGGACACTGAAGCTTTCTTT.

This rearrangement joins TRBV27 to TRBJ1-5; D remains ambiguous. The germline CDR1 and CDR2 sequences are MNHEY and SMNVEV (reference sequence). V was cut by 3 bases and J by 3 bases, with 6 bases left in between. The CDR3 is 13 amino acids. CDR3 DNA: TGTGCCAGCAGTTTCGCGGTCAATCAGCCCCAGCATTTT. Protein sequence: CASSFAVNQPQHF.

The chain employs TRBV10-3 and TRBJ1-2; 9 bases align to TRBD1. V shed 6 bases, J shed 2 bases, and the junction held 7 bases outside the gene matches. Germline V gene data show CDR1 as ENHRY and CDR2 as SYGVKD. The CDR3 contains 15 residues. The CDR3 reads CAIRSVTGGNYGYTF. CDR3 DNA: TGTGCCATCAGGTCTGTAACAGGGGGCAACTATGGCTACACCTTC.